This TCR beta chain stems from a study of T cells after yellow fever vaccination. Study background: It was SMART-Seq v4 Ultra Low Input that prepared the fractions with low cell numbers.

Remarks on this clonotype: Its antigen is unknown.

General study results and limits: Primary-vaccination clones mostly resurfaced post-booster (nearly 97% CD4, just under 90% CD8). Peak timing came faster in the weaker secondary response, day 5 versus 15.

Template-switching 5'RACE yielded the TCR cDNA; a universal primer site and UMIs were added in the process. MiXCR, applied by TCRdb to the 5' RACE reads, yields one record per CDR3 protein. Of approximately 510,000 distinct CDR3 sequences listed, 20% to 25% were seen once; the top ten hold about 15%. Trimming took off 5 bases at V and 7 bases at J, with 18 bases between the two ends. The CDR3 contains 15 residues. In germline, CDR1 is MNHEY, CDR2 SVGEGT. V and J are TRBV6-2 or TRBV6-3 and TRBJ2-4; D may match TRBD1 or TRBD2 (6 bases each). Source: PBMCs, taken about 20 days after the first yellow fever vaccination. The TCR sequence derives from a man in his late teens or twenties who received the YFV17D yellow fever vaccine. Here the CDR3 reads CASSGGGRIPNIQYF. The CDR3, as DNA: TGTGCCAGCAGTGGAGGGGGTAGGATCCCTAACATTCAGTACTTC.